This T cell receptor (beta chain) was sequenced during a study of T cells after yellow fever vaccination. TCRdb used MiXCR to reprocess the 5' RACE reads, holding one entry per CDR3 protein. Seen here are 300,000 to 400,000 distinct CDR3 sequences, around 12% observed once, and the top ten hold about 3%. V gave up 4 bases and J gave up 5 bases, with 14 bases separating them. The CDR3 consists of 14 residues. The germline V gene encodes CDR1 MGHDK and CDR2 SYGVNS. This clonotype was observed many times. This chain connects TRBV25-1 to TRBJ2-5; D uncertain. The clonotype was recovered from a man aged 18 to 30 who received the YFV17D yellow fever vaccine. Sequenced here: CD4+ T cells sorted from PBMCs, sampled 15 days after the yellow fever booster vaccination. CDR3 sequence: CASSAYAISETQYF. The CDR3, as DNA: TGTGCCAGCAGTGCCTACGCCATCTCGGAGACCCAGTACTTC.